The next 10 T cell receptor beta chains were all read from a single sample in a study of regulatory T cells in long-lasting Graves disease. Libraries of TCR beta came from iRepertoire HTBI primers plus Arm-PCR of CDR3 regions. Via MiXCR, TCRdb re-called the multiplex PCR reads, giving one row per CDR3 protein. The sample comprises approximately 400,000 distinct CDR3 sequences, about 15% of which are singletons, and approximately 16% rests with the top ten. Documented time point: newly diagnosed GD, antithyroid drugs for less than 3 months. RNA from PBMCs was the source of the TCR library. These sequences were also reported in another study, on T cells in Graves' hyperthyroidism and ophthalmopathy.

The sequences come from peripheral blood mononuclear cells (PBMCs), collected at new diagnosis, from a patient treated with antithyroid drugs. The source is a woman in her twenties or thirties with Graves disease.

The CDR3 nucleotides read TGCGCCAGCAGCTTGAGTGGCAGGAACACTGAAGCTTTCTTT. Amino acid sequence: CASSLSGRNTEAFF. This chain uses TRBV5-1 with TRBJ1-1; D is ambiguous. Per the germline V gene, CDR1 is SGHRS and CDR2 is YFSETQ. V lost 1 base, J lost 1 base, and 8 bases lay in between. The CDR3 runs to 14 residues.

The chain is built from TRBV4-1 and TRBJ2-3, with a weak D call TRBD2 (6 bases). Germline V gene lookup returns CDR1 MGHRA and CDR2 YSYEKL. The ends were cut back, 1 base at V and 8 bases at J, with 13 bases in the middle. The CDR3 sequence is 14 residues long. The CDR3 sequence is CASSQGGTGGTQYF. The CDR3 DNA reads as TGCGCCAGCAGCCAAGGAGGGACTGGTGGTACGCAGTATTTT.

In its sample, this clonotype was seen many times. The rearrangement links TRBV20-1 to TRBJ2-7; D uncertain. The length of the CDR3 is 11 residues. In germline, CDR1 is DFQATT, CDR2 SNEGSKA (reference sequence). Trimming stripped 1 base from V and 6 bases from J, with 7 bases between. As DNA, the CDR3 is TGCAGTGCTAGAGCCCCAGGCGAGCAGTACTTC. This translates into CSARAPGEQYF.

The J gene is TRBJ1-2, the V gene TRBV18; 7 positions agree with TRBD1. Losses at the gene ends were 6 bases for V and 7 bases for J; bases not matched to a gene: 8. The germline V gene has CDR1 KGHSH and CDR2 LQKENI. The CDR3 is 13 amino acids. The CDR3 nucleotides read TGTGCCAGCTCCACGGACAGGAATTCTGGCTACACCTTC. It encodes CASSTDRNSGYTF.

V is TRBV12-3 or TRBV12-4 and J is TRBJ1-2, with TRBD1 matching 7 bases. J gave up 3 bases and V 6 bases, and 7 bases lay outside the gene matches. This CDR3 comprises 14 residues. DNA for the CDR3: TGTGCCAGCAGCCCAACAGGGGTCGACTATGGCTACACCTTC. This encodes CASSPTGVDYGYTF.

This clonotype showed up just a few times. In DNA, the CDR3 is TGTGCCAGCGGGGATAGGGGCTTGCCAACAAATTCACCCCTCCACTTT. As protein: CASGDRGLPTNSPLHF. The chain is built from TRBV28 and TRBJ1-6, with D possibly being TRBD1 (5 bases). This CDR3 is 16 amino acids long. V dropped 8 bases and J dropped 7 bases, with 21 bases sitting between them. Germline CDR1 is MDHEN and CDR2 is SYDVKM.

The chain uses TRBV12-3 or TRBV12-4 and TRBJ2-1; D tentatively fits TRBD1 or TRBD2 (6 bases each). CDR3 length: 12 residues. V lost 2 bases to trimming and J lost 14 bases, with 13 bases between them. The CDR3 loop reads CASSLTGAGEFF. The CDR3 bases are TGTGCCAGCAGTTTAACGGGGGCAGGGGAGTTCTTC.

This clonotype showed up many times. J is TRBJ2-7 and V is TRBV27; D is perhaps TRBD2 (5 bases). CDR1 is MNHEY and CDR2 is SMNVEV in the germline V gene (reference sequence). V lost 0 bases and J 4 bases, leaving 16 bases between the germline ends. This CDR3 region has 16 residues. CDR3 bases: TGTGCCAGCAGTTTATCCGTCGACTATATAGCATACGAGCAGTACTTC. Translation: CASSLSVDYIAYEQYF.

There are a few counts of this clonotype. This chain links TRBV24-1 with TRBJ2-7; D is perhaps TRBD1 (5 bases). The V gene's germline CDR1 is KGHDR and CDR2 SFDVKD. V lost 7 bases and J lost 2, with 20 bases in between. The CDR3 has 16 amino acids. The CDR3 reads CATRSSWGRRTYEQYF. CDR3 coding DNA: TGTGCCACCAGGTCTTCTTGGGGCCGGAGAACCTACGAGCAGTACTTC.

This clonotype occurred a few times. One end of the junction is discordant with germline, which a read error may explain. V is TRBV4-1 and J is TRBJ1-1; TRBD1 matches 10 bases. Germline-derived CDR1 and CDR2 are MGHRA and YSYEKL. This CDR3 is built from 16 residues. The CDR3 region has the DNA TGCGCCAGCGGCCAAGACCCGGACAGGGGGGACACTGAAGCTTTCTTT. Its translation: CASGQDPDRGDTEAFF.